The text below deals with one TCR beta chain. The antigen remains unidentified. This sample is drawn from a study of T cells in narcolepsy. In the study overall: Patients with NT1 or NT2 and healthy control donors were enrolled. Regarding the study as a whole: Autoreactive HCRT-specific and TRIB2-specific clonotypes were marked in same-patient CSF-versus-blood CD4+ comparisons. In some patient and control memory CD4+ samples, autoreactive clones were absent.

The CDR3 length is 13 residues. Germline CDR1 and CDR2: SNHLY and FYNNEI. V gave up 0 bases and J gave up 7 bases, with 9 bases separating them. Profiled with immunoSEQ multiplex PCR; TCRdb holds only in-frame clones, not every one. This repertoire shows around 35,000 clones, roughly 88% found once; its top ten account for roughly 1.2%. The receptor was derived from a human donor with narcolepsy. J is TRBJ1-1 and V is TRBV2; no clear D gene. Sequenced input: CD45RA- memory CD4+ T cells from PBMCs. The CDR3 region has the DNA TGTGCCAGCAGTGAAGCGCCTGGCCGTGAAGCTTTCTTT. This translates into CASSEAPGREAFF. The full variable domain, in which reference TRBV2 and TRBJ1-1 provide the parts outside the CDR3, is EPEVTQTPSHQVTQMGQEVILRCVPISNHLYFYWYRQILGQKVEFLVSFYNNEISEKSEIFDDQFSVERPDGSNFTLKIRSTKLEDSAMYFCASSEAPGREAFFGQGTRLTVV.